Listed below are T cell receptor beta chains from one sample, sequenced in a study of blood T cell repertoires in COVID-19. Produced via immunoSEQ multiplex PCR; TCRdb's table is partial and in-frame only. The sample gives over 120,000 clones, approximately 80% of which show up once; 3% to 3.5% is in the top ten. Sequencing was performed on peripheral blood. These receptors were obtained from a woman of 80 years or more with acute or convalescent COVID-19. Each CDR3 is given with its conserved first and last residue. Each record gives: CDR3 protein, CDR3 DNA, clone size, V gene, D gene, J gene, CDR3 length. D genes are given only for firm matches. Clone size is not always given. Where it is, it says once, few, many or a class for expanded clones.

CDR3 protein: CASSYRDRTYEQYF
CDR3 DNA: TGTGCCAGCAGTTACCGGGACAGGACCTACGAGCAGTACTTC
clone size: -
V gene: TRBV6-5
D gene: TRBD1
J gene: TRBJ2-7
CDR3 length: 14

CDR3 protein: CASSPGSEETQYF
CDR3 DNA: TGTGCCAGCAGCCCCGGGAGCGAAGAGACCCAGTACTTC
clone size: -
V gene: TRBV9
D gene: -
J gene: TRBJ2-5
CDR3 length: 13

CDR3 protein: CASSKDRFSTDTQYF
CDR3 DNA: TGTGCCAGCAGTAAGGACAGATTTAGCACAGATACGCAGTATTTT
clone size: -
V gene: TRBV6-5
D gene: -
J gene: TRBJ2-3
CDR3 length: 15

CDR3 protein: CASSAFTDTQYF
CDR3 DNA: TGTGCCAGCAGTGCTTTCACAGATACGCAGTATTTT
clone size: -
V gene: TRBV2
D gene: -
J gene: TRBJ2-3
CDR3 length: 12

CDR3 protein: CATSPIGGLPREQFF
CDR3 DNA: TGTGCCACCAGTCCCATCGGGGGTCTACCTCGTGAGCAGTTCTTC
clone size: -
V gene: TRBV15
D gene: -
J gene: TRBJ2-1
CDR3 length: 15

CDR3 protein: CASSPGGQPLYGYTF
CDR3 DNA: TGTGCCAGCTCACCAGGGGGACAGCCACTCTATGGCTACACCTTC
clone size: once
V gene: TRBV18
D gene: TRBD1
J gene: TRBJ1-2
CDR3 length: 15

CDR3 protein: CASSSQGAQIYGYTF
CDR3 DNA: TGTGCCAGTAGTTCCCAGGGGGCGCAGATCTATGGCTACACCTTC
clone size: -
V gene: TRBV19
D gene: TRBD1
J gene: TRBJ1-2
CDR3 length: 15

CDR3 protein: CASSSKTGFNYGYTF
CDR3 DNA: TGTGCCAGTAGTTCCAAGACAGGATTTAACTATGGCTACACCTTC
clone size: -
V gene: TRBV19
D gene: -
J gene: TRBJ1-2
CDR3 length: 15

CDR3 protein: CASTVGTGELFF
CDR3 DNA: TGTGCCAGCACGGTTGGTACCGGGGAGCTGTTTTTT
clone size: -
V gene: TRBV6-5
D gene: -
J gene: TRBJ2-2
CDR3 length: 12

CDR3 protein: CASSLDRGNTGELFF
CDR3 DNA: TGTGCCAGCAGCCTTGACAGGGGGAACACCGGGGAGCTGTTTTTT
clone size: once
V gene: TRBV13
D gene: TRBD1
J gene: TRBJ2-2
CDR3 length: 15

CDR3 protein: CASSFGYSGNTIYF
CDR3 DNA: TGTGCCAGCAGCTTCGGGTACTCTGGAAACACCATATATTTT
clone size: -
V gene: TRBV5-4
D gene: -
J gene: TRBJ1-3
CDR3 length: 14

CDR3 protein: CASSLQGASGELFF
CDR3 DNA: TGCGCCAGCAGCTTACAGGGGGCGAGCGGGGAGCTGTTTTTT
clone size: once
V gene: TRBV4-1
D gene: TRBD1
J gene: TRBJ2-2
CDR3 length: 14

CDR3 protein: CASSRSTGGTEAFF
CDR3 DNA: TGTGCCAGCAGCCGATCGACAGGGGGCACTGAAGCTTTCTTT
clone size: few
V gene: TRBV3-1/TRBV3-2
D gene: TRBD1
J gene: TRBJ1-1
CDR3 length: 14

CDR3 protein: CSARDMTGAFF
CDR3 DNA: TGCAGTGCTAGAGATATGACGGGAGCTTTCTTT
clone size: -
V gene: TRBV20-1
D gene: -
J gene: TRBJ1-1
CDR3 length: 11

CDR3 protein: CASSPDRNQPQHF
CDR3 DNA: TGTGCCAGCTCACCCGACAGAAATCAGCCCCAGCATTTT
clone size: once
V gene: TRBV18
D gene: -
J gene: TRBJ1-5
CDR3 length: 13

CDR3 protein: CASSVGGSGNQPQHF
CDR3 DNA: TGTGCCAGCAGCGTAGGAGGGAGTGGCAATCAGCCCCAGCATTTT
clone size: -
V gene: TRBV9
D gene: -
J gene: TRBJ1-5
CDR3 length: 15

CDR3 protein: CASSLTRGDTEAFF
CDR3 DNA: TGTGCCAGCAGCCTCACCAGGGGGGACACTGAAGCTTTCTTT
clone size: -
V gene: TRBV4-2
D gene: TRBD1
J gene: TRBJ1-1
CDR3 length: 14

CDR3 protein: CASSLVSRGGPGELFF
CDR3 DNA: TGTGCCAGCAGCTTAGTGAGCAGGGGTGGTCCCGGGGAGCTGTTTTTT
clone size: -
V gene: TRBV7-8
D gene: -
J gene: TRBJ2-2
CDR3 length: 16

CDR3 protein: CASSRGPNEKLFF
CDR3 DNA: TGTGCCAGCAGTAGGGGGCCCAATGAAAAACTGTTTTTT
clone size: -
V gene: TRBV12-3/TRBV12-4
D gene: TRBD1
J gene: TRBJ1-4
CDR3 length: 13

CDR3 protein: CASRLSGTNYGYTF
CDR3 DNA: TGTGCCAGCCGACTGAGCGGTACGAACTATGGCTACACCTTC
clone size: few
V gene: TRBV2
D gene: -
J gene: TRBJ1-2
CDR3 length: 14

CDR3 protein: CASRSDSYTQYF
CDR3 DNA: TGTGCCAGCAGATCTGACTCTTATACGCAGTATTTT
clone size: -
V gene: TRBV21-1
D gene: -
J gene: TRBJ2-3
CDR3 length: 12

CDR3 protein: CASSYVGQGSQKLFF
CDR3 DNA: TGTGCCAGCAGTTACGTAGGACAGGGTTCTCAAAAACTGTTTTTT
clone size: -
V gene: TRBV3-1/TRBV3-2
D gene: TRBD1
J gene: TRBJ1-4
CDR3 length: 15

CDR3 protein: CASGAANYEQYF
CDR3 DNA: TGTGCCTCGGGAGCCGCGAACTACGAGCAGTACTTC
clone size: once
V gene: TRBV6-1
D gene: -
J gene: TRBJ2-7
CDR3 length: 12

CDR3 protein: CASSESSHLNTEAFF
CDR3 DNA: TGCGCCAGCAGTGAGTCGAGTCACCTGAACACTGAAGCTTTCTTT
clone size: few
V gene: TRBV10-2
D gene: -
J gene: TRBJ1-1
CDR3 length: 15

CDR3 protein: CATNDRDSPQRDNEQFF
CDR3 DNA: TGTGCCACCAACGACCGGGACTCCCCCCAGAGGGACAATGAGCAGTTCTTC
clone size: -
V gene: TRBV10-3
D gene: -
J gene: TRBJ2-1
CDR3 length: 17

CDR3 protein: CASTTGDVSTPLHF
CDR3 DNA: TGTGCCAGCACTACAGGGGACGTTTCGACACCCCTCCACTTT
clone size: -
V gene: TRBV3-1/TRBV3-2
D gene: TRBD1
J gene: TRBJ1-6
CDR3 length: 14

CDR3 protein: CASSTLNGQGDAENGYGYTF
CDR3 DNA: TGTGCCAGTAGTACCCTTAACGGACAGGGGGACGCGGAAAATGGGTATGGCTACACCTTC
clone size: -
V gene: TRBV19
D gene: TRBD1
J gene: TRBJ1-2
CDR3 length: 20

CDR3 protein: CASSTSPSAHSYNEQFF
CDR3 DNA: TGTGCCAGCAGCACCTCCCCCAGCGCACACTCCTACAATGAGCAGTTCTTC
clone size: -
V gene: TRBV7-9
D gene: -
J gene: TRBJ2-1
CDR3 length: 17

CDR3 protein: CASSTPGQGTYEQYF
CDR3 DNA: TGCGCCAGCAGCACCCCGGGACAGGGGACCTACGAGCAGTACTTC
clone size: -
V gene: TRBV5-1
D gene: TRBD1
J gene: TRBJ2-7
CDR3 length: 15

CDR3 protein: CASGKRQGRRNEQFF
CDR3 DNA: TGTGCCAGCGGGAAGAGACAGGGGCGGAGGAATGAGCAGTTCTTC
clone size: -
V gene: TRBV6-6
D gene: TRBD1
J gene: TRBJ2-1
CDR3 length: 15

CDR3 protein: CASSLGGQGEGYTF
CDR3 DNA: TGTGCCAGCAGCTTAGGTGGGCAGGGTGAGGGCTACACCTTC
clone size: -
V gene: TRBV7-3
D gene: -
J gene: TRBJ1-2
CDR3 length: 14

CDR3 protein: CASSPRGTNEQFF
CDR3 DNA: TGTGCCAGCAGCCCCCGGGGGACTAATGAGCAGTTCTTC
clone size: -
V gene: TRBV3-1/TRBV3-2
D gene: -
J gene: TRBJ2-1
CDR3 length: 13

CDR3 protein: CASSPMGGGPIYEQYF
CDR3 DNA: TGTGCCAGCAGCCCCATGGGCGGGGGGCCAATTTACGAGCAGTACTTC
clone size: -
V gene: TRBV7-9
D gene: TRBD2
J gene: TRBJ2-7
CDR3 length: 16

CDR3 protein: CASSLDGVSTDTQYF
CDR3 DNA: TGTGCCAGCAGCTTGGACGGTGTTTCCACAGATACGCAGTATTTT
clone size: -
V gene: TRBV5-5
D gene: -
J gene: TRBJ2-3
CDR3 length: 15

CDR3 protein: CASSRTGVDSPLHF
CDR3 DNA: TGTGCCAGCAGCCGGACAGGGGTAGATTCACCCCTCCACTTT
clone size: -
V gene: TRBV11-2
D gene: TRBD1
J gene: TRBJ1-6
CDR3 length: 14

CDR3 protein: CASSRGLWVETQYF
CDR3 DNA: TGTGCCAGTAGCCGAGGGCTTTGGGTGGAGACCCAGTACTTC
clone size: -
V gene: TRBV19
D gene: -
J gene: TRBJ2-5
CDR3 length: 14

CDR3 protein: CASSSSDRANYGYTF
CDR3 DNA: TGTGCCAGCAGCTCCTCGGACAGGGCCAACTATGGCTACACCTTC
clone size: -
V gene: TRBV7-9
D gene: TRBD1
J gene: TRBJ1-2
CDR3 length: 15

CDR3 protein: CASSGDTGELFF
CDR3 DNA: TGTGCCAGCAGCGGGGACACCGGGGAGCTGTTTTTT
clone size: few
V gene: TRBV6-5
D gene: -
J gene: TRBJ2-2
CDR3 length: 12

CDR3 protein: CASSPLGGGTGELFF
CDR3 DNA: TGTGCCAGCAGCCCCCTTGGGGGAGGCACCGGGGAGCTGTTTTTT
clone size: few
V gene: TRBV11-2
D gene: -
J gene: TRBJ2-2
CDR3 length: 15

CDR3 protein: CASSLGSGLRMNTEAFF
CDR3 DNA: TGCGCCAGCAGCTTGGGGTCAGGGCTAAGAATGAACACTGAAGCTTTCTTT
clone size: -
V gene: TRBV5-1
D gene: -
J gene: TRBJ1-1
CDR3 length: 17

CDR3 protein: CASSSDTAGNTIYF
CDR3 DNA: TGCGCCAGCAGCTCGGACACGGCTGGAAACACCATATATTTT
clone size: -
V gene: TRBV5-1
D gene: -
J gene: TRBJ1-3
CDR3 length: 14

CDR3 protein: CASSFTGETEAFF
CDR3 DNA: TGTGCCAGCAGCTTCACAGGGGAAACAGAAGCTTTCTTT
clone size: -
V gene: TRBV9
D gene: TRBD1
J gene: TRBJ1-1
CDR3 length: 13

CDR3 protein: CASSRQGALNTEAFF
CDR3 DNA: TGTGCCAGCAGCCGTCAGGGGGCTCTGAACACTGAAGCTTTCTTT
clone size: -
V gene: TRBV7-2
D gene: TRBD1
J gene: TRBJ1-1
CDR3 length: 15

CDR3 protein: CASSSDRRGAGELFF
CDR3 DNA: TGTGCCAGCAGCTCGGACAGGCGTGGTGCCGGGGAGCTGTTTTTT
clone size: -
V gene: TRBV7-3
D gene: TRBD1
J gene: TRBJ2-2
CDR3 length: 15

CDR3 protein: CASTTNARGGGHGYTF
CDR3 DNA: TGTGCCAGCACCACGAATGCGAGGGGCGGGGGGCATGGCTACACCTTC
clone size: -
V gene: TRBV25-1
D gene: -
J gene: TRBJ1-2
CDR3 length: 16

CDR3 protein: CASSDGTGVQPQHF
CDR3 DNA: TGTGCCAGCAGTGATGGGACAGGGGTACAGCCCCAGCATTTT
clone size: -
V gene: TRBV2
D gene: TRBD1
J gene: TRBJ1-5
CDR3 length: 14

CDR3 protein: CASSLLGQGRDGYTF
CDR3 DNA: TGTGCCAGCAGCCTATTAGGACAGGGTAGAGATGGCTACACCTTC
clone size: few
V gene: TRBV2
D gene: TRBD1
J gene: TRBJ1-2
CDR3 length: 15

CDR3 protein: CASSPPMAGISTTQYF
CDR3 DNA: TGTGCCAGTAGTCCCCCAATGGCAGGAATATCTACGACCCAGTACTTC
clone size: -
V gene: TRBV19
D gene: -
J gene: TRBJ2-5
CDR3 length: 16

CDR3 protein: CATSRARGNYGYTF
CDR3 DNA: TGTGCCACCAGCAGAGCACGGGGAAACTATGGCTACACCTTC
clone size: -
V gene: TRBV15
D gene: -
J gene: TRBJ1-2
CDR3 length: 14

CDR3 protein: CASSLQGAGEAFF
CDR3 DNA: TGTGCCAGCAGTCTTCAGGGGGCAGGAGAAGCTTTCTTT
clone size: -
V gene: TRBV12-3/TRBV12-4
D gene: TRBD1
J gene: TRBJ1-1
CDR3 length: 13

CDR3 protein: CASSQWRTGETDTQYF
CDR3 DNA: TGTGCCAGCAGCCAATGGCGTACAGGGGAGACAGATACGCAGTATTTT
clone size: -
V gene: TRBV3-1/TRBV3-2
D gene: TRBD1
J gene: TRBJ2-3
CDR3 length: 16

CDR3 protein: CASSLRVVYGYTF
CDR3 DNA: TGTGCCAGCAGTCTCAGGGTGGTTTATGGCTACACCTTC
clone size: -
V gene: TRBV2
D gene: -
J gene: TRBJ1-2
CDR3 length: 13

CDR3 protein: CASSFRVSEKLFF
CDR3 DNA: TGTGCCAGCAGTTTCCGGGTTTCTGAAAAACTGTTTTTT
clone size: -
V gene: TRBV27
D gene: -
J gene: TRBJ1-4
CDR3 length: 13

CDR3 protein: CASSERPGLNYGYTF
CDR3 DNA: TGTGCCAGCAGTGAACGGCCAGGTCTTAACTATGGCTACACCTTC
clone size: -
V gene: TRBV6-1
D gene: -
J gene: TRBJ1-2
CDR3 length: 15

CDR3 protein: CASSLRARETQYF
CDR3 DNA: TGCGCCAGCAGCTTGCGAGCAAGAGAGACCCAGTACTTC
clone size: -
V gene: TRBV5-1
D gene: -
J gene: TRBJ2-5
CDR3 length: 13